This T cell receptor (beta chain) was observed in a study of post-analysis software for immune sequencing data. Overall study results and limits: Batch-matched samples strongly co-clustered by F measure. The study found TRBV5-6, TRBV5-1 and TRBV20-1 among five or six TRBV segments more frequent in patients than controls.

The CDR3 consists of 13 residues. V lost 0 bases, J lost 7 bases, and 10 bases lay in between. Germline assignment: CDR1 SGHDT and CDR2 YYEEEE. This clonotype was recorded once. Its antigen remains unidentified. The library was made from cDNA and included unique molecular identifiers. T cells numbering about 0.85 to 10 million yielded around 500,000 cDNA molecules. One entry per CDR3 protein, called by TCRdb with MiXCR from the PCR reads. Among about half a million distinct CDR3 sequences listed, approximately 31% were seen once. Sequencing was performed on blood. The chain is built from TRBV5-6 and TRBJ1-1; D remains unclear. The origin of this receptor is a girl younger than 18 with multiple sclerosis. The CDR3 protein is CASSLGGRIEAFF. The CDR3 region has the DNA TGTGCCAGCAGCTTGGGTGGCCGGATTGAAGCTTTCTTT.